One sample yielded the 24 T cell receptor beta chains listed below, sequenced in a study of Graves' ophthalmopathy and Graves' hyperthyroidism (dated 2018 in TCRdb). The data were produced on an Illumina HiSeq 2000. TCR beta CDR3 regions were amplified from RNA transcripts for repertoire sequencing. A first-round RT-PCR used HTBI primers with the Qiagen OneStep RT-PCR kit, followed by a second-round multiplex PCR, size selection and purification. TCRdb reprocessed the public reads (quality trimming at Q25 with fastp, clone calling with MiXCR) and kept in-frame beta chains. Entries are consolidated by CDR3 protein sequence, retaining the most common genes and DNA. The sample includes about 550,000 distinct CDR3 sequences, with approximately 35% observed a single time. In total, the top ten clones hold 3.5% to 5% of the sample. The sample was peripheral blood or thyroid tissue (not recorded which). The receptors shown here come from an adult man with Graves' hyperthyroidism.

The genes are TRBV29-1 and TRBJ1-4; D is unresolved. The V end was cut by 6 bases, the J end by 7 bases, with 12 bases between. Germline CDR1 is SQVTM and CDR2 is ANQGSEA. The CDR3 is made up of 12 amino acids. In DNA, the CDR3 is TGCAGCGTCACGGAGAACACTGAAAAACTGTTTTTT. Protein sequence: CSVTENTEKLFF.

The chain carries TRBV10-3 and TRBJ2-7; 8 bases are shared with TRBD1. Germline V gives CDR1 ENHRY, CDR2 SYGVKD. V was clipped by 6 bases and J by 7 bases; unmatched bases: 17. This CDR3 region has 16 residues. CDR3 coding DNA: TGTGCCATCAGGGGGACGACAGGGGACGAAAACAATGAGCAGTACTTC. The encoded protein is CAIRGTTGDENNEQYF.

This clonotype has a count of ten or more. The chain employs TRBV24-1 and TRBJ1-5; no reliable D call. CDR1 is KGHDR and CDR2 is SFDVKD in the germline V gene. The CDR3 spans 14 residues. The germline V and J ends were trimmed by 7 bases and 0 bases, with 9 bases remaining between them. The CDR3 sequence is CATRDVYSNQPQHF. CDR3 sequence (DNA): TGTGCCACCAGGGACGTCTATAGCAATCAGCCCCAGCATTTT.

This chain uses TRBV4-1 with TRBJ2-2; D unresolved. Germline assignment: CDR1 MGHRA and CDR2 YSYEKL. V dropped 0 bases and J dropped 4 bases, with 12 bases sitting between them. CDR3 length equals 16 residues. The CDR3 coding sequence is TGCGCCAGCAGCCAAGAAGAGACTGCGGTCACCGGGGAGCTGTTTTTT. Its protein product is CASSQEETAVTGELFF.

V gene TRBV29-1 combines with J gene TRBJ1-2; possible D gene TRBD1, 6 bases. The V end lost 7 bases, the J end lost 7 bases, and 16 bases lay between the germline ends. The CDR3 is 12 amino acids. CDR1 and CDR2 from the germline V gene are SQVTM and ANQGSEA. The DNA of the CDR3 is TGCAGCGCCGGAACACAGGGATCTGGCTACACCTTC. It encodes CSAGTQGSGYTF. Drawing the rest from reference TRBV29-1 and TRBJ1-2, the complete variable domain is SAVISQKPSRDICQRGTSLTIQCQVDSQVTMMFWYRQQPGQSLTLIATANQGSEATYESGFVIDKFPISRPNLTFSTLTVSNMSPEDSSIYLCSAGTQGSGYTFGSGTRLTVV.

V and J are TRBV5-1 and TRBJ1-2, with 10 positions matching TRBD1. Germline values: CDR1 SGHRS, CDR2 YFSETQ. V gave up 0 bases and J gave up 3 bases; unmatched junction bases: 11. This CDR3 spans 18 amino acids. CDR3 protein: CASSLASGTGDSYYGYTF. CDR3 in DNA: TGCGCCAGCAGCTTGGCATCCGGGACAGGGGACTCCTACTATGGCTACACCTTC.

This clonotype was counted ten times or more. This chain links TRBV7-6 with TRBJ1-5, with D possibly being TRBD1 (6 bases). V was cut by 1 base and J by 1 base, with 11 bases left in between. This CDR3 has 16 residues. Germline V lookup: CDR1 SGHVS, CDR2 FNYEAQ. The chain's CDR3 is CASSLETGGSNQPQHF. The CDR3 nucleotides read TGTGCCAGCAGCTTAGAGACAGGCGGGAGCAATCAGCCCCAGCATTTT.

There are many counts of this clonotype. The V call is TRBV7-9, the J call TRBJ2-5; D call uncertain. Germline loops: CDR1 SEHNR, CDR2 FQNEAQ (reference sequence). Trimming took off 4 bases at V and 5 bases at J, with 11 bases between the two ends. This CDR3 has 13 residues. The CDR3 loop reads CASSSGSGETQYF. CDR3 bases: TGTGCCAGCAGCTCCGGATCCGGGGAGACCCAGTACTTC. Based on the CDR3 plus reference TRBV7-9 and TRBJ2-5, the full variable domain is DTGVSQNPRHKITKRGQNVTFRCDPISEHNRLYWYRQTLGQGPEFLTYFQNEAQLEKSRLLSDRFSAERPKGSFSTLEIQRTEQGDSAMYLCASSSGSGETQYFGPGTRLLVL.

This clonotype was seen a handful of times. DNA for the CDR3: TGTGCCAGCAGTCCCCCGGGAGACCAGCCCCAGCATTTT. Protein sequence: CASSPPGDQPQHF. The V and J genes are TRBV28 and TRBJ1-5; D not resolved. V lost 5 bases to trimming and J lost 7 bases, with 12 bases between them. The CDR3 runs 13 residues. The germline V gene encodes CDR1 MDHEN and CDR2 SYDVKM.

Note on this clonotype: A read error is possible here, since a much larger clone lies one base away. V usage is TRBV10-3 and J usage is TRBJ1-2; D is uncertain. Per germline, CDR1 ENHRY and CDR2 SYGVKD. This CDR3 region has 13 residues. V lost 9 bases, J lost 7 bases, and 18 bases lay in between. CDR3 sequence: CAMGSPFGSGYTF. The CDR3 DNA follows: TGTGCCATGGGTTCACCGTTTGGCTCTGGCTACACCTTC.

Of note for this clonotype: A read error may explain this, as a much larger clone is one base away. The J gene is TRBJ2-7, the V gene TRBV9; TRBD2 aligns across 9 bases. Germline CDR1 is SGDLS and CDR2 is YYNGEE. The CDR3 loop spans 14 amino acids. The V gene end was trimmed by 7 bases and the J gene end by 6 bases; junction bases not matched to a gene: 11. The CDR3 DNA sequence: TGTGCCAGCGGCGCCGGGGGGCGGGAGGGCGAGCAGTACTTC. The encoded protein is CASGAGGREGEQYF.

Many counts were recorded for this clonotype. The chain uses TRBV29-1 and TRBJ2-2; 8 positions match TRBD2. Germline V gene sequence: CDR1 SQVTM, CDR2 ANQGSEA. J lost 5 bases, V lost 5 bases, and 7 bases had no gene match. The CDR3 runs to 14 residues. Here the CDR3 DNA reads TGCAGCGTTCAGGCGGGAGGATGGACCGGGGAGCTGTTTTTT. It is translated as CSVQAGGWTGELFF.

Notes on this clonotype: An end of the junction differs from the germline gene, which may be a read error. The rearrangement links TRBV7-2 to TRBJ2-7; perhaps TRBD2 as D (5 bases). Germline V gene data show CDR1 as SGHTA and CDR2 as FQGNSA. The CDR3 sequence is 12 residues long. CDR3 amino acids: CASSLTAGGFLF. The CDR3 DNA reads TGTGCCAGCAGCTTGACGGCGGGCGGCTTCCTCTTC.

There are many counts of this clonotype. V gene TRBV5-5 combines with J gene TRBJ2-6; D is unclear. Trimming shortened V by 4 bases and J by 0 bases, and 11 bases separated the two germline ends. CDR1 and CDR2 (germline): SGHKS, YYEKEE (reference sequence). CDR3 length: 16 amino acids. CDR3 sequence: CASSQGPNSGANVLTF. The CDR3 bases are TGTGCCAGCAGCCAAGGACCGAACTCTGGGGCCAACGTCCTGACTTTC.

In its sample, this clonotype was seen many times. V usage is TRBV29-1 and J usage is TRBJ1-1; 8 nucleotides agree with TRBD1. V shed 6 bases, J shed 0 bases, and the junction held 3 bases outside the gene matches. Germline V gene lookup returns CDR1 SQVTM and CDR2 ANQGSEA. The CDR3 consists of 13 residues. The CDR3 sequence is CSVMGQVNTEAFF. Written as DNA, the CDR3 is TGCAGCGTGATGGGACAGGTGAACACTGAAGCTTTCTTT.

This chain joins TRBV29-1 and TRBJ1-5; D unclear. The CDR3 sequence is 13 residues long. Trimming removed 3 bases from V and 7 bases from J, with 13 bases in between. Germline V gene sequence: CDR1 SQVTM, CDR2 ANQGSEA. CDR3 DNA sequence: TGCAGCGTTGAGGTGCGCTTCGGGCAGCCCCAGCATTTT. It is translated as CSVEVRFGQPQHF.

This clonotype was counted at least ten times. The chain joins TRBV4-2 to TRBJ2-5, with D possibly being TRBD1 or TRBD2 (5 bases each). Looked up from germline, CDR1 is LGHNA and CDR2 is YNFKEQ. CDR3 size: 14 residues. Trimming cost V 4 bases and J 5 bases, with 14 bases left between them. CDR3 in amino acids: CASSLRRGDETQYF. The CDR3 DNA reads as TGTGCCAGCAGCCTACGTAGAGGGGATGAGACCCAGTACTTC.

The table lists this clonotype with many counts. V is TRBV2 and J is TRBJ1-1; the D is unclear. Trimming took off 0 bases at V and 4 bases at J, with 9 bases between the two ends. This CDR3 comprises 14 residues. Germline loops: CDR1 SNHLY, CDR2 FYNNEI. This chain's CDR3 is CASSEAGSLTEAFF. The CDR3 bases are TGTGCCAGCAGTGAAGCTGGGAGTCTCACTGAAGCTTTCTTT.

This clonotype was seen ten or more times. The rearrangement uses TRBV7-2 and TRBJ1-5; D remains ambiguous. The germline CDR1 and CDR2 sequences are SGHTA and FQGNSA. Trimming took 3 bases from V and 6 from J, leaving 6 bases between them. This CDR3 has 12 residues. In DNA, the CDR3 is TGTGCCAGCAGCTTCATAGGTCAGCCCCAGCATTTT. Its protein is CASSFIGQPQHF. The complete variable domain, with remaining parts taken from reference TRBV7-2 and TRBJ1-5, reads GAGVSQSPSNKVTEKGKDVELRCDPISGHTALYWYRQSLGQGLEFLIYFQGNSAPDKSGLPSDRFSAERTGGSVSTLTIQRTQQEDSAVYLCASSFIGQPQHFGDGTRLSIL.

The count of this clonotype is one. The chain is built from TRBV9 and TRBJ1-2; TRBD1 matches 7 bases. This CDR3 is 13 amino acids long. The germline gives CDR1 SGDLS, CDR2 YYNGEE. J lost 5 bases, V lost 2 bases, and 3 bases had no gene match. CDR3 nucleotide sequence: TGTGCCAGCAGCGTGACAGGGCGGTATGGCTACACCTTC. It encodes CASSVTGRYGYTF.

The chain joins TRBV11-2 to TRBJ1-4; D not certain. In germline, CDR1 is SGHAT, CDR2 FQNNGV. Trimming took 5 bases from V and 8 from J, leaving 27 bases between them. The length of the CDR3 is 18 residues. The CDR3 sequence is CASSQTFPSGGVGEKLFF. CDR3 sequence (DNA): TGTGCCAGCAGCCAGACGTTCCCCTCAGGTGGGGTCGGAGAAAAACTGTTTTTT.

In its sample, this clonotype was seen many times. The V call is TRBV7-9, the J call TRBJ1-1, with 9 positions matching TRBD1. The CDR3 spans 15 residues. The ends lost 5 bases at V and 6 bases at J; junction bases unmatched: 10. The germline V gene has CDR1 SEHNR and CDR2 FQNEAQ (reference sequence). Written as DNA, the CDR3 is TGTGCCAGCAGCCGTCGGACAGGGGTGGTGGCTGAAGCTTTCTTT. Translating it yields CASSRRTGVVAEAFF. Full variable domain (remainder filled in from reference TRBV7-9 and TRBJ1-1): DTGVSQNPRHKITKRGQNVTFRCDPISEHNRLYWYRQTLGQGPEFLTYFQNEAQLEKSRLLSDRFSAERPKGSFSTLEIQRTEQGDSAMYLCASSRRTGVVAEAFFGQGTRLTVV.

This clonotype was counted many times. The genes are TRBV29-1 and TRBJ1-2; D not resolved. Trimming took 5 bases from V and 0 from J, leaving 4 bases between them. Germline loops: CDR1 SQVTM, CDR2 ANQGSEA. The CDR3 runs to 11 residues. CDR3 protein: CSVQSNYGYTF. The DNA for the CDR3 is TGCAGCGTTCAGTCTAACTATGGCTACACCTTC.

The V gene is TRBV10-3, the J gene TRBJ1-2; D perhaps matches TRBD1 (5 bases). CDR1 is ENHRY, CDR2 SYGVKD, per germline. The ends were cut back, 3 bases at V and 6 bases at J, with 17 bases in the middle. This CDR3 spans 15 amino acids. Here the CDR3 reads CAISERTTGDNGYTF. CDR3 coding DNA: TGTGCCATCAGTGAAAGGACAACCGGCGACAATGGCTACACCTTC.